Presented here are 12 T cell receptor beta chains from one specimen sequenced in a study of blood T cell repertoires in COVID-19. Measured with immunoSEQ multiplex PCR; TCRdb has only the in-frame clones, and not every one. Found here are approximately 61,000 clones, over 70% of them singletons; the top ten hold approximately 30%. The specimen sequenced was peripheral blood. These receptor sequences come from a human donor in a cohort sampled during active COVID-19.

The V call is TRBV14, the J call TRBJ1-1; no reliable D call. With 1 base removed from V and 1 base from J, the gap between germline ends came to 16 bases. This CDR3 contains 17 residues. The germline CDR1 and CDR2 sequences are SGHDN and FVKESK. For the CDR3, the DNA is TGTGCCAGCAGCCAAGTATTTTGGGGAGGGAAGAACACTGAAGCTTTCTTT. Translating gives CASSQVFWGGKNTEAFF.

V usage is TRBV6-2 or TRBV6-3 and J usage is TRBJ2-5; the D gene is possibly TRBD1 (6 bases). The V gene lost 4 bases and the J gene lost 3 bases, with 12 bases spanning the gap. The CDR3 has 14 amino acids. CDR1 and CDR2 (germline): MNHEY, SVGEGT. CDR3 sequence reads: CASSSGAIEETQYF. The CDR3 DNA reads TGTGCCAGCAGTTCAGGGGCGATAGAAGAGACCCAGTACTTC.

The J gene is TRBJ1-5, the V gene TRBV6-5, with D unclear. V was pared by 8 bases and J by 3 bases, with 11 bases between. This CDR3 is 13 amino acids long. Germline CDR1 MNHEY, CDR2 SVGAGI. The CDR3 is CASVSTNNQPQHF. The CDR3 nucleotides read TGTGCCAGCGTTTCCACTAACAATCAGCCCCAGCATTTT.

The chain couples TRBV3-1 (or the pseudogene TRBV3-2) to TRBJ2-2; D unclear. Germline V gene data show CDR1 as LGHDT and CDR2 as YNNKEL (reference sequence). CDR3 length equals 14 residues. V was clipped by 1 base and J by 3 bases, with 6 bases between them. The CDR3 loop reads CASSQAPDTGELFF. Written as DNA, the CDR3 is TGTGCCAGCAGCCAAGCCCCCGACACCGGGGAGCTGTTTTTT.

This chain joins TRBV9 and TRBJ2-7; D gene ambiguous. The CDR3 totals 14 residues. The V gene lost 0 bases and the J gene lost 6 bases, with 13 bases spanning the gap. CDR1 and CDR2 (germline): SGDLS, YYNGEE. CDR3 in amino acids: CASSVAARGTEQYF. The CDR3 DNA reads TGTGCCAGCAGCGTAGCTGCCAGAGGAACCGAGCAGTACTTC.

The chain joins TRBV2 to TRBJ1-1; a possible D gene is TRBD1 (5 bases). CDR1 SNHLY and CDR2 FYNNEI come from the germline V gene. Trimming took off 4 bases at V and 4 bases at J, with 16 bases between the two ends. There are 15 residues in the CDR3. Here the CDR3 reads CASSGTRGSGTEAFF. CDR3 sequence (DNA): TGTGCCAGCAGTGGGACGCGGGGGTCGGGCACTGAAGCTTTCTTT.

The chain links TRBV25-1 to TRBJ1-1; D remains ambiguous. CDR1 MGHDK and CDR2 SYGVNS come from the germline V gene. Trimming removed 6 bases from V and 3 bases from J, with 5 bases in between. This CDR3 comprises 11 residues. The CDR3 is CASRLYTEAFF. The CDR3 DNA reads TGTGCCAGCAGACTATACACTGAAGCTTTCTTT.

The chain has TRBV4-1 and TRBJ1-5, with 9 bases matching TRBD1. The V gene's germline CDR1 is MGHRA and CDR2 YSYEKL. J lost 14 bases, V lost 10 bases, and 6 bases had no gene match. The CDR3 runs to 10 residues. CDR3 DNA sequence: TGCGCCAACACTAGGGACAGGGAGCATTTT. Translating it yields CANTRDREHF.

V and J are TRBV5-6 and TRBJ2-7; D perhaps matches TRBD2 (7 bases). Germline V gene sequence: CDR1 SGHDT, CDR2 YYEEEE. The CDR3 spans 15 residues. V gave up 0 bases and J gave up 4 bases, with 14 bases separating them. The CDR3 bases are TGTGCCAGCAGCTTGGTAGGGGGGGGCGAGTACGAGCAGTACTTC. Protein sequence: CASSLVGGGEYEQYF.

This sequence joins TRBV2 and TRBJ1-4; 8 bases fit TRBD1. V gave up 4 bases and J gave up 8 bases; unmatched junction bases: 6. This CDR3 has 14 residues. From germline, CDR1 is SNHLY and CDR2 FYNNEI. The CDR3: CASSADRVGEKLFF. The CDR3 nucleotides read TGTGCCAGCAGTGCGGACAGGGTCGGAGAAAAACTGTTTTTT.

This rearrangement joins TRBV6-5 to TRBJ2-7; 10 nucleotides agree with TRBD2. The germline CDR1 and CDR2 sequences are MNHEY and SVGAGI. The V segment lost 4 bases and the J segment 2 bases; nucleotides outside the gene matches: 2. This CDR3 has 14 amino acids. CDR3: CASSSLAGAYEQYF. In DNA form, the CDR3 reads TGTGCCAGCAGTTCCCTAGCGGGAGCCTACGAGCAGTACTTC.

This clone was counted between two and nine times. The chain links TRBV19 to TRBJ1-1, with TRBD1 matching over 7 bases. Germline V lookup: CDR1 LNHDA, CDR2 SQIVND (reference sequence). The CDR3 is 16 amino acids. V lost 1 base to trimming and J lost 2 bases; unmatched junction nucleotides: 7. Here the CDR3 DNA reads TGTGCCAGTAGTATAGGTTTGAGACAGGGAAACACTGAAGCTTTCTTT. Translating gives CASSIGLRQGNTEAFF.